This T cell receptor (beta chain) appears in the sequencing data of a study of shared clonotypes between healthy human individuals. Study details: Donors consisted of a couple of women and three men between 18 and 49. Findings of the study overall: For sorted subsets, rarefaction showed incomplete sequencing despite large depth.

Sequenced by immunoSEQ multiplex PCR; TCRdb stores in-frame clones only, minus some. The table records about 1 million clones, roughly 70% of them present only once. J lost 6 bases, V lost 4 bases, and 12 bases had no gene match. Germline-derived CDR1 and CDR2 are SGHNT and YYREEE (reference sequence). The CDR3 is made up of 15 amino acids. A word on this clone: The target antigen is unknown.

The rearrangement links TRBV5-4 to TRBJ2-7; 8 bases agree with TRBD1. The sample was memory CD4+ T cells sorted from blood. Documented subset: CD45RA-negative fraction. This receptor was obtained from a man between 18 and 29 years old in good health. This chain's CDR3 is CASSAGMDRVSEQYF. The CDR3 nucleotides read TGTGCCAGCAGCGCCGGAATGGACAGGGTAAGCGAGCAGTACTTC.